This is a list of T cell receptor beta chains from one sample in a study of T cells in localized non-small cell lung cancer. Profiled with immunoSEQ multiplex PCR; TCRdb holds only in-frame clones, not every one. Of around 94,000 clones in the sample, about nine tenths are singletons; the top ten hold about 16%. The input for sequencing was peripheral blood, taken before any cancer treatment. These receptors all stem from a man aged 35-75 years with stage I squamous cell lung carcinoma. CDR3s include the opening cysteine and the closing phenylalanine or tryptophan. The D gene is left open where the match is weak.

TRBJ2-7 TRBV6-5 - CASSYRKAYEQYF TGTGCCAGCAGTTACAGAAAGGCCTACGAGCAGTACTTC
TRBJ1-4 TRBV5-1 - CASSLVGVSNEKLFF TGCGCCAGCAGCTTGGTGGGGGTTTCTAATGAAAAACTGTTTTTT
TRBJ2-3 TRBV27 TRBD1 CASSLPGQPTDTQYF TGTGCCAGCAGTCTTCCGGGACAGCCCACAGATACGCAGTATTTT
TRBJ1-2 TRBV7-2 - CASSPGTANYGYTF TGTGCCAGCAGCCCAGGGACGGCTAACTATGGCTACACCTTC
TRBJ1-2 TRBV15 - CATSRDFQDRTWGYTF TGTGCCACCAGCAGAGATTTCCAAGACAGAACCTGGGGCTACACCTTC
TRBJ2-7 TRBV4-2 - CASSQAPHREQYF TGTGCCAGCAGCCAAGCACCACACAGAGAGCAGTACTTC
TRBJ1-1 TRBV30 - CAWSGQRTAFF TGTGCCTGGAGCGGGCAGCGGACAGCTTTCTTT
TRBJ2-3 TRBV25-1 - CASSLPGGGTNTQYF TGTGCCAGCAGTCTACCAGGGGGAGGCACGAATACGCAGTATTTT
TRBJ1-5 TRBV7-9 - CASSLSPSLSPGDQPQHF TGTGCCAGCAGCTTATCTCCCAGCCTTTCCCCAGGGGATCAGCCCCAGCATTTT
TRBJ2-4 TRBV15 - CATSRGEILAKNIQYF TGTGCCACCAGCAGAGGAGAGATACTAGCCAAAAACATTCAGTACTTC
TRBJ2-7 TRBV9 TRBD1 CASSATGGLYEQYF TGTGCCAGCAGCGCGACAGGGGGCCTCTACGAGCAGTACTTC